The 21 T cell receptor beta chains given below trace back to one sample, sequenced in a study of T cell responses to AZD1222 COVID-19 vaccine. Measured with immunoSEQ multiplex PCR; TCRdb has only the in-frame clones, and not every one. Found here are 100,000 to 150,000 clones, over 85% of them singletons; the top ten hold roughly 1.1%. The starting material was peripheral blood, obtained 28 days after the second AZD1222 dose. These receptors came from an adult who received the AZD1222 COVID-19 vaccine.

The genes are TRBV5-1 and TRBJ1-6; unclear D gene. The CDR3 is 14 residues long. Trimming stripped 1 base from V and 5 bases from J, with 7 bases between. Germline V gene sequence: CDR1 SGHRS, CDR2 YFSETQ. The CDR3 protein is CASSLSGDNSPLHF. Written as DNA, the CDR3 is TGCGCCAGCAGCTTGTCGGGAGATAATTCACCCCTCCACTTT.

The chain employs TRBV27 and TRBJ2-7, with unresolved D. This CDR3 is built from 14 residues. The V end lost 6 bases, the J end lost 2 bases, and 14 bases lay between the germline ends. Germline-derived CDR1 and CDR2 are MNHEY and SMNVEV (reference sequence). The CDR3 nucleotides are TGTGCCAGCAGAAGGACCGAAGAAACCTACGAGCAGTACTTC. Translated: CASRRTEETYEQYF.

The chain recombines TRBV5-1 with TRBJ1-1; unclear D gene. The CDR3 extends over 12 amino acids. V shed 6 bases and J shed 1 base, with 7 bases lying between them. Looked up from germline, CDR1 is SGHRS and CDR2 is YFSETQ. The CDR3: CASKEPNTEAFF. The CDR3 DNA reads TGCGCCAGCAAGGAGCCGAACACTGAAGCTTTCTTT.

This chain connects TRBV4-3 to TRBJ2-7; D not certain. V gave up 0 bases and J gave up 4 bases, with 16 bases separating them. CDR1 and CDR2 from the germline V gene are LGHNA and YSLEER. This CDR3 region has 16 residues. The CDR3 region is CASSQELVVTEYEQYF. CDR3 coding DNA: TGCGCCAGCAGCCAAGAACTGGTTGTCACCGAATACGAGCAGTACTTC.

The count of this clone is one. CDR3 nucleotide sequence: TGTGCCAGCAGTGCCGCTCGGGACAGGACACACAATGAGCAGTTCTTC. Its protein is CASSAARDRTHNEQFF. V is TRBV25-1 and J is TRBJ2-1; 8 nucleotides line up with TRBD1. Unmatched junction bases numbered 10, after V lost 4 bases and J lost 5 bases. The CDR3 totals 16 residues. Per germline, CDR1 MGHDK and CDR2 SYGVNS.

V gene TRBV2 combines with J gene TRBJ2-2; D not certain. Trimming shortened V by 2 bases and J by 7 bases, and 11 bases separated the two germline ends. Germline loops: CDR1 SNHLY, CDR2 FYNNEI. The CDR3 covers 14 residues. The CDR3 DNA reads TGTGCCAGCAGTGAACTCCCGGCCCTCGGGGAGCTGTTTTTT. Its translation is CASSELPALGELFF.

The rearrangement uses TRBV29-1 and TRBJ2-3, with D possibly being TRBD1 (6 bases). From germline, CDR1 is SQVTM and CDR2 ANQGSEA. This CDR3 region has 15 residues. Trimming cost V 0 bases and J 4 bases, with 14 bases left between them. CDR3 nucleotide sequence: TGCAGCGTTGAAGATATTGGGGGCAGGGCAGATACGCAGTATTTT. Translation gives CSVEDIGGRADTQYF.

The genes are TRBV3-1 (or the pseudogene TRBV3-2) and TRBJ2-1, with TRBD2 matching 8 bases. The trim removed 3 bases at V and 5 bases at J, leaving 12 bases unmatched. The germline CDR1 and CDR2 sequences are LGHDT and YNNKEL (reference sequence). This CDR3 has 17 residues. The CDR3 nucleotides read TGTGCCAGCAGCCAGGGGATCGTAGCGGGATTCAACAATGAGCAGTTCTTC. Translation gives CASSQGIVAGFNNEQFF.

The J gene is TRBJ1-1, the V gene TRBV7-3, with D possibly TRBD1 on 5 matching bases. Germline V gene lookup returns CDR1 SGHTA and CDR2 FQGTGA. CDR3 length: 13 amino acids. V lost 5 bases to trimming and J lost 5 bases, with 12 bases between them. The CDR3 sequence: CASSAPGRTEAFF. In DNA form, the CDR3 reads TGTGCCAGCAGCGCCCCAGGGAGAACTGAAGCTTTCTTT.

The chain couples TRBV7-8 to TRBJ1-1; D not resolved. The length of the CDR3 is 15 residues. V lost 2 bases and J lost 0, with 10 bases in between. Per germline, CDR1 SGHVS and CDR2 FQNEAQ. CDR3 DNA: TGTGCCAGCAGCTTAATGGTGGTCATGAACACTGAAGCTTTCTTT. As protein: CASSLMVVMNTEAFF.

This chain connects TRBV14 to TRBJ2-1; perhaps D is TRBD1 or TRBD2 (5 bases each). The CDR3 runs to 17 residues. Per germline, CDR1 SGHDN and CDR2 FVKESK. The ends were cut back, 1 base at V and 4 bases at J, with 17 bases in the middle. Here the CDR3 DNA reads TGTGCCAGCAGCCAAGTCCTCGGGGCAGGCGATTACAATGAGCAGTTCTTC. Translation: CASSQVLGAGDYNEQFF. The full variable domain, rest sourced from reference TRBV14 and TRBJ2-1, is EAGVTQFPSHSVIEKGQTVTLRCDPISGHDNLYWYRRVMGKEIKFLLHFVKESKQDESGMPNNRFLAERTGGTYSTLKVQPAELEDSGVYFCASSQVLGAGDYNEQFFGPGTRLTVL.

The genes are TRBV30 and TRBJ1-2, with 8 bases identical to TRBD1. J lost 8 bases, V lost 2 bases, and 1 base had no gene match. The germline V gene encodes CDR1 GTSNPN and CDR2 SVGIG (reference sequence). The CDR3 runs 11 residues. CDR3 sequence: CAWSTGGGYTF. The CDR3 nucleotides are TGTGCCTGGAGTACAGGGGGAGGCTACACCTTC.

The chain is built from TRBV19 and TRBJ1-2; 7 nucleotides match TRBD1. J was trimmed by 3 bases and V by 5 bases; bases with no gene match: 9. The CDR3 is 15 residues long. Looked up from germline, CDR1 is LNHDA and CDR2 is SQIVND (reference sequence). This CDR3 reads CASSPLRTGDYGYTF. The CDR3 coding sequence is TGTGCCAGTAGTCCACTCCGAACAGGGGACTATGGCTACACCTTC.

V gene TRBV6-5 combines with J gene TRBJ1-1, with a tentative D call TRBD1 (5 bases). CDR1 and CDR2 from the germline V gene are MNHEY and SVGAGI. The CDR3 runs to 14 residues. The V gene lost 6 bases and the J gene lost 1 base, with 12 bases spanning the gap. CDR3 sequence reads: CASRGPGWNTEAFF. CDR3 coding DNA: TGTGCCAGCAGGGGGCCGGGATGGAACACTGAAGCTTTCTTT.

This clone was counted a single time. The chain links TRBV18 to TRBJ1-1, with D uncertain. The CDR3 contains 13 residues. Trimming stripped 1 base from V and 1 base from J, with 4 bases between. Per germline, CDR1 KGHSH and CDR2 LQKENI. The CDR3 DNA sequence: TGTGCCAGCTCACCACGCTCGAACACTGAAGCTTTCTTT. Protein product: CASSPRSNTEAFF.

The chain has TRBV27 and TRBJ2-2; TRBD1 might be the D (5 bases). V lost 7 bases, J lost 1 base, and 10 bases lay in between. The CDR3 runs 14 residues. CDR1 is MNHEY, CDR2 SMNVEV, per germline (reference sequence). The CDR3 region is CASNPGRNTGELFF. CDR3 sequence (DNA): TGTGCCAGCAATCCAGGGCGGAACACCGGGGAGCTGTTTTTT.

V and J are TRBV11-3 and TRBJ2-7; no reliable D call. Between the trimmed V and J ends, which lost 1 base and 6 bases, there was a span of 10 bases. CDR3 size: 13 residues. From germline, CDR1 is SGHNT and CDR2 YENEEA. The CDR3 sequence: CASSLVLGFEQYF. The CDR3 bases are TGTGCCAGCAGCTTAGTTTTAGGGTTCGAGCAGTACTTC.

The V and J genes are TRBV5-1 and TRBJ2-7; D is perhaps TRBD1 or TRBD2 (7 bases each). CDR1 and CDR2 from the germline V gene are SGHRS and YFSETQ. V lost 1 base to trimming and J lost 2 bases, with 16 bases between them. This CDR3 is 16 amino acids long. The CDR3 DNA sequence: TGCGCCAGCAGCTTGCAGGGGGGAGGGTCCCCCTACGAGCAGTACTTC. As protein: CASSLQGGGSPYEQYF.

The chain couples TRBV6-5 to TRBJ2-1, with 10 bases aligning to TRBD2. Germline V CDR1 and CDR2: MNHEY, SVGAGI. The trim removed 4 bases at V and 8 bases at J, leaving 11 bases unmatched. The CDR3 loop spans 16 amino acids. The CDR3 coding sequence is TGTGCCAGCAGTTTAGCTTTAGCGGGGGGCACGGATGAGCAGTTCTTC. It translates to CASSLALAGGTDEQFF.

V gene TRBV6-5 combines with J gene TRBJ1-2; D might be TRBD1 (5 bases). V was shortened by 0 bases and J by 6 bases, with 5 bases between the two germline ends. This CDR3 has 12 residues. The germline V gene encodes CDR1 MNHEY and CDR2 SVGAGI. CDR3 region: CASSYSGDGYTF. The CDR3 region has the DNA TGTGCCAGCAGTTACTCAGGGGATGGCTACACCTTC.

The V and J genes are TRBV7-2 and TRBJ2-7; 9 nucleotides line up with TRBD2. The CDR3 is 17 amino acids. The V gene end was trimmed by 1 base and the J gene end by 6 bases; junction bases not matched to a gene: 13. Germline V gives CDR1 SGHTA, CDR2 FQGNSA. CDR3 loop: CASSLVRSAGGPPEQYF. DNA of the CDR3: TGTGCCAGCAGCTTAGTGAGGAGCGCGGGAGGGCCTCCCGAGCAGTACTTC.